The rows below give T cell receptor beta chains drawn from one sample of a study of OX40 agonist ivuxolimab in advanced cancers. Method: immunoSEQ multiplex PCR; TCRdb's copy keeps in-frame clones and lacks some. The table records tens of thousands of clones, under 85% of them present only once. Sample: CD4+ or CD8+ T cells sorted from blood, taken in a trial of the OX40 agonist ivuxolimab. These receptors were taken from an adult with an advanced solid tumor such as melanoma, head and neck, liver or kidney cancer. The CDR3 runs from the conserved cysteine through the conserved F or W. A D gene is named only where the DNA matches it firmly. The listing skips clone size in some rows; elsewhere it reads once, few, many or a size class.

V	D	J	size	CDR3	DNA
TRBV20-1	-	TRBJ1-1	-	CSARQGLEAFF	TGCAGTGCTAGGCAGGGGCTTGAAGCTTTCTTT
TRBV11-2	-	TRBJ2-1	few	CASSSGTANEQFF	TGTGCCAGCAGTTCTGGGACCGCGAATGAGCAGTTCTTC
TRBV6-6	-	TRBJ1-4	-	CASRSLSGWREKLFF	TGTGCCAGCAGGTCTTTGTCGGGGTGGAGAGAAAAACTGTTTTTT
TRBV28	-	TRBJ1-4	once	CASRLRDKEKLFF	TGTGCCAGCAGACTCCGGGACAAGGAAAAACTGTTTTTT
TRBV7-2	-	TRBJ2-1	-	CASSPGIAGEQFF	TGTGCCAGCAGCCCCGGCATTGCGGGTGAGCAGTTCTTC
TRBV14	-	TRBJ1-6	-	CASSQEGYSPLHF	TGTGCCAGCAGCCAAGAGGGGTATTCACCCCTCCACTTT
TRBV4-2	TRBD2	TRBJ2-3	-	CASSARGGSTDTQYF	TGTGCCAGCAGCGCGCGGGGGGGTAGCACAGATACGCAGTATTTT
TRBV18	TRBD1	TRBJ1-2	-	CASSPTGEYGYTF	TGTGCCAGCTCACCAACAGGGGAATATGGCTACACCTTC
TRBV19	-	TRBJ2-3	once	CASTTKSSTDTQYF	TGTGCCAGTACAACCAAGTCTAGCACAGATACGCAGTATTTT
TRBV6-6	-	TRBJ1-2	-	CASSQNYGGNYGYTF	TGTGCCAGCAGCCAAAATTATGGGGGCAACTATGGCTACACCTTC
TRBV19	TRBD2	TRBJ2-1	-	CASSTDSGTRNEQFF	TGTGCCAGTAGTACAGACTCCGGGACTAGAAATGAGCAGTTCTTC